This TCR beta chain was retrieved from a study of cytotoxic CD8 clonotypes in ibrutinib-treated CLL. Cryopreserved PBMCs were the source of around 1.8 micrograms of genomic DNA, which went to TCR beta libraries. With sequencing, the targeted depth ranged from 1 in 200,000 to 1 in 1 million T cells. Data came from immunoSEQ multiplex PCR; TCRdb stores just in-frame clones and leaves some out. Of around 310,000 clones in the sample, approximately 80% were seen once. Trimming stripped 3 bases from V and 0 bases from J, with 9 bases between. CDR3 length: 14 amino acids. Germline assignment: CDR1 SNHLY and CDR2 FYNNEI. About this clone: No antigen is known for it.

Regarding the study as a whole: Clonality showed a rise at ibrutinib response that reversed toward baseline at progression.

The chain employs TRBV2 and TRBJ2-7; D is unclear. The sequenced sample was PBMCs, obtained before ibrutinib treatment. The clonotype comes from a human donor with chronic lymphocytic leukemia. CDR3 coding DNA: TGTGCCAGCAGTGACACAAGGAACTCCTACGAGCAGTACTTC. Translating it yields CASSDTRNSYEQYF.